This is a list of T cell receptor beta chains from one sample in a study of shared clonotypes between healthy human individuals. Produced via immunoSEQ multiplex PCR; TCRdb's table is partial and in-frame only. The sample holds approximately 1.4 million clones, under 99% seen once. Sequencing used naive CD4+ T cells sorted from blood. Receptors originate from a man in his thirties or forties in good health. CDR3s include the opening cysteine and the closing phenylalanine or tryptophan. D genes are given only for firm matches.

j_call	d_call	v_call	cdr3_aa
TRBJ1-5	-	TRBV6-6	CASRTAPGGAGQPQHF
TRBJ2-3	-	TRBV6-5	CASRPNPNTDTQYF
TRBJ2-7	-	TRBV27	CASSDLKFSYEQYF
TRBJ2-7	TRBD1	TRBV7-9	CASSLASGQGQREQYF
TRBJ1-1	-	TRBV2	CASIRGTVTEAFF
TRBJ2-7	TRBD1	TRBV19	CASTQTGESYEQYF
TRBJ2-2	-	TRBV19	CASSMIHTGELFF
TRBJ1-4	-	TRBV18	CASSQGQTTTNEKLFF
TRBJ2-1	-	TRBV5-6	CASSLLASYNEQFF
TRBJ1-1	-	TRBV29-1	CSVGLGGTEAFF
TRBJ1-1	-	TRBV11-1	CASSGGWRTEAFF
TRBJ2-1	-	TRBV28	CASSPIAGILNEQFF
TRBJ2-3	-	TRBV5-6	CASSLQATDTQYF
TRBJ1-3	-	TRBV5-1	CASSYESSGNTIYF
TRBJ2-5	-	TRBV10-3	CATRTDLQETQYF
TRBJ1-5	-	TRBV7-8	CASSLEGMRNQPQHF
TRBJ1-1	-	TRBV2	CASVSETNTEAFF
TRBJ2-3	-	TRBV28	CASSVIGSDTQYF
TRBJ2-7	TRBD2	TRBV14	CASSQEAGVFAGEQYF
TRBJ2-7	TRBD2	TRBV28	CAILGLAGGEQYF
TRBJ2-5	-	TRBV18	CASSPGPGGETQYF
TRBJ1-1	TRBD1	TRBV5-1	CASSPGTGPMNTEAFF
TRBJ2-3	-	TRBV27	CASSLEGQASNTQYF
TRBJ2-1	TRBD2	TRBV5-1	CASSYEPGGYAEFF
TRBJ2-2	-	TRBV19	CASSIYPGPQGSGELFF
TRBJ2-1	-	TRBV18	CASSHKEQFF
TRBJ1-2	-	TRBV5-5	CASSLDPRHYGYTF